This TCR beta chain was obtained from a study of regulatory T cells in long-lasting Graves disease. Overall study findings and caveats: Researchers examined only peripheral blood and not thyroid tissue.

There are many counts of this clonotype. Its antigen remains unidentified. Time point given: newly diagnosed GD, antithyroid drugs for less than 3 months. The TCR library used RNA extracted from PBMCs. For TCR beta, libraries came from iRepertoire HTBI primers and Arm-PCR of CDR3 regions. One entry per CDR3 protein, called by TCRdb with MiXCR from the multiplex PCR reads. The repertoire holds some 350,000 distinct CDR3 sequences, around 16% seen once, with around 20% in the top ten. Trimming took 4 bases from V and 6 from J; bases not matched to a gene: 7. This CDR3 comprises 14 residues. The germline CDR1 and CDR2 sequences are SGHRS and YFSETQ. This sample was shared with a second study, whose subject was T cells in Graves' hyperthyroidism and ophthalmopathy. That work adds: If no ophthalmopathy progression occurred within 18 months, Graves' hyperthyroidism was stable. With the HTBI primer set, the TCR CDR3 went through a first round of RT-PCR.

This clonotype originated in a woman younger than 30 with Graves disease. This chain joins TRBV5-1 and TRBJ1-5; TRBD1 matches 7 bases. Sequenced material: peripheral blood mononuclear cells (PBMCs), taken at new diagnosis, from a patient treated with antithyroid drugs. The CDR3 coding sequence is TGCGCCAGCAGCAGGGGGACAGTAGGTCAGCCCCAGCATTTT. Its translation: CASSRGTVGQPQHF. The complete variable domain, with remaining parts taken from reference TRBV5-1 and TRBJ1-5, reads KAGVTQTPRYLIKTRGQQVTLSCSPISGHRSVSWYQQTPGQGLQFLFEYFSETQRNKGNFPGRFSGRQFSNSRSEMNVSTLELGDSALYLCASSRGTVGQPQHFGDGTRLSIL.